This TCR beta chain was profiled in a study of blood T cell repertoires in COVID-19. Germline loops: CDR1 LNHNV, CDR2 YYDKDF (reference sequence). V was cut by 5 bases and J by 4 bases, with 11 bases left in between. The CDR3 is 14 residues long. This clone was counted a few times. Using immunoSEQ multiplex PCR, the repertoire was profiled, and TCRdb retains in-frame clones only, with some absent. The sample yields about 370,000 clones, over 75% seen once. This rearrangement joins TRBV15 to TRBJ2-2, with D possibly matching TRBD1 (5 bases). The specimen sequenced was PBMCs or T cells enriched from blood (not recorded which). The sequence was collected from a man aged 18 to 29 who had recovered from COVID-19. For the CDR3, the DNA is TGTGCCACCAGCGAATTAAGGGGCACCGGGGAGCTGTTTTTT. Translating gives CATSELRGTGELFF.